One and the same sample provided the 18 T cell receptor beta chains below, sequenced in a study of CD8 T cells in Susac syndrome. It was with random hexamers that about 0.45 to 1 ug RNA was reverse transcribed. One entry per CDR3 protein results from TCRdb running MiXCR on the immunoSEQ multiplex PCR reads. The repertoire holds 110,000 or so distinct CDR3 sequences, with 90% to 95% as singletons. Input material: CD4+ T cells from PBMCs. The receptors derive from a human donor in good health.

The V and J genes are TRBV20-1 and TRBJ2-3, with 11 nucleotides matching TRBD1. The CDR3 consists of 13 residues. Per germline, CDR1 DFQATT and CDR2 SNEGSKA (reference sequence). The ends lost 3 bases at V and 6 bases at J; junction bases unmatched: 2. CDR3 sequence reads: CSARGQGGDTQYF. Here the CDR3 DNA reads TGCAGTGCTAGGGGACAGGGGGGCGATACGCAGTATTTT.

J is TRBJ1-1 and V is TRBV7-3; D unclear. The CDR3 runs to 13 residues. V was clipped by 2 bases and J by 1 base, with 5 bases between them. Germline lookup yields CDR1 SGHTA and CDR2 FQGTGA. CDR3: CASSLLGNTEAFF. The CDR3 nucleotides read TGTGCCAGCAGCTTACTGGGGAACACTGAAGCTTTCTTT. Variable domain in full (rest from reference TRBV7-3 and TRBJ1-1): GAGVSQTPSNKVTEKGKYVELRCDPISGHTALYWYRQSLGQGPEFLIYFQGTGAADDSGLPNDRFFAVRPEGSVSTLKIQRTERGDSAVYLCASSLLGNTEAFFGQGTRLTVV.

This chain joins TRBV27 and TRBJ2-1; TRBD1 or TRBD2 may be the D gene (5 bases each). Germline CDR1 reads MNHEY; CDR2 reads SMNVEV (reference sequence). CDR3 length equals 14 residues. The ends were cut back, 3 bases at V and 4 bases at J, with 10 bases in the middle. Here the CDR3 DNA reads TGTGCCAGCAGTTTGGGAGACAGATACAATGAGCAGTTCTTC. Translating it yields CASSLGDRYNEQFF.

The chain couples TRBV6-5 to TRBJ1-2; D possibly corresponds to TRBD1 (6 bases). Trimming stripped 2 bases from V and 8 bases from J, with 12 bases between. The germline CDR1 and CDR2 sequences are MNHEY and SVGAGI. The CDR3 is 13 amino acids. In nucleotides, the CDR3 is TGTGCCAGCAGTTACGACAGGAAACAGGGCTACACCTTC. It encodes CASSYDRKQGYTF.

V gene TRBV30 combines with J gene TRBJ2-3; 11 bases align to TRBD2. Germline loops: CDR1 GTSNPN, CDR2 SVGIG (reference sequence). The CDR3 length is 17 residues. Germline trimming cut 3 bases from V and 4 bases from J; bases unmatched to any gene: 12. CDR3 in DNA: TGTGCCTGGAGAGCCCGGGCTAGCGGGAGGACGTCAGATACGCAGTATTTT. Translation: CAWRARASGRTSDTQYF.

The chain joins TRBV30 to TRBJ1-1, with D hard to call. V gave up 4 bases and J gave up 11 bases, with 17 bases separating them. Germline V gene lookup returns CDR1 GTSNPN and CDR2 SVGIG (reference sequence). The CDR3 is 12 residues long. CDR3 in DNA: TGTGCCTGGATACCTTCCTGGGGAGGGGCTTTCTTT. Residues: CAWIPSWGGAFF.

The V gene is TRBV20-1, the J gene TRBJ1-3, with a weak D call TRBD1 (5 bases). CDR3 size: 16 residues. Germline V gene sequence: CDR1 DFQATT, CDR2 SNEGSKA (reference sequence). V was trimmed by 2 bases and J by 0 bases, leaving 14 bases between them. This chain's CDR3 is CSARYTGRNSGNTIYF. The CDR3 DNA follows: TGCAGTGCTAGATACACAGGCCGTAACTCTGGAAACACCATATATTTT.

The rearrangement links TRBV10-3 to TRBJ2-5; D ambiguous. The germline V gene encodes CDR1 ENHRY and CDR2 SYGVKD. The CDR3 runs to 11 residues. The V end was cut by 7 bases, the J end by 3 bases, with 6 bases between. The CDR3 sequence: CAIKGEETQYF. The CDR3 DNA reads TGTGCCATCAAGGGCGAAGAGACCCAGTACTTC.

This chain connects TRBV12-3 or TRBV12-4 to TRBJ2-1; TRBD2 matches at 8 bases. V was pared by 5 bases and J by 7 bases, with 10 bases of the junction left unmatched. The CDR3 is 15 residues long. Here the CDR3 DNA reads TGTGCCAGCAGTCGTCCGAGCGGGAGACAGAATGAGCAGTTCTTC. Translating gives CASSRPSGRQNEQFF.

The chain employs TRBV30 and TRBJ2-7; unclear D gene. The length of the CDR3 is 11 residues. Germline loops: CDR1 GTSNPN, CDR2 SVGIG (reference sequence). The V end was cut by 0 bases, the J end by 5 bases, with 5 bases between. The CDR3 loop reads CAWSVGNEQYF. In nucleotides, the CDR3 is TGTGCCTGGAGTGTAGGCAACGAGCAGTACTTC. Supplemented by reference TRBV30 and TRBJ2-7, the full variable domain reads SQTIHQWPATLVQPVGSPLSLECTVEGTSNPNLYWYRQAAGRGLQLLFYSVGIGQISSEVPQNLSASRPQDRQFILSSKKLLLSDSGFYLCAWSVGNEQYFGPGTRLTVT.

The V call is TRBV27, the J call TRBJ1-2; possibly TRBD1 for D (5 bases). Germline loops: CDR1 MNHEY, CDR2 SMNVEV (reference sequence). Trimming cost V 5 bases and J 4 bases, with 17 bases left between them. This CDR3 contains 15 residues. The CDR3 region is CASSRSGDSPYGYTF. For the CDR3, the DNA is TGTGCCAGCAGTAGATCTGGCGACAGCCCCTATGGCTACACCTTC.

This sequence joins TRBV27 and TRBJ2-7, with no clear D. There are 13 residues in the CDR3. CDR1 and CDR2 from the germline V gene are MNHEY and SMNVEV (reference sequence). V lost 0 bases to trimming and J lost 7 bases, with 10 bases between them. CDR3 loop: CASSLSQVSEQYF. CDR3 bases: TGTGCCAGCAGTTTATCGCAGGTTTCTGAGCAGTACTTC.

The chain links TRBV29-1 to TRBJ2-3; D remains ambiguous. Per germline, CDR1 SQVTM and CDR2 ANQGSEA. Trimming pared 4 bases from V and 6 bases from J, leaving 8 bases between. The CDR3 extends over 11 amino acids. CDR3 loop: CSVVVGDTQYF. The CDR3, as DNA: TGCAGCGTTGTAGTAGGGGATACGCAGTATTTT.

The CDR3 is CSVEAGHPNPDTQYF. The CDR3, as DNA: TGCAGCGTTGAAGCAGGTCACCCAAACCCAGATACGCAGTATTTT. The rearrangement links TRBV29-1 to TRBJ2-3; D remains ambiguous. The CDR3 has 15 residues. Germline CDR1 and CDR2: SQVTM and ANQGSEA. The ends were cut back, 1 base at V and 4 bases at J, with 15 bases in the middle.

The chain carries TRBV12-3 or TRBV12-4 and TRBJ2-7; tentative D call: TRBD2 (5 bases). The CDR3 contains 15 residues. Deletions cut 7 bases from V and 0 bases from J, with 16 bases between. CDR3 nucleotides: TGTGCCAGCAACTTTCACGGGGAAGGCTCCTACGAGCAGTACTTC. It translates to CASNFHGEGSYEQYF.

This clonotype showed up just a few times. The chain employs TRBV18 and TRBJ2-5; tentative D call: TRBD2 (5 bases). The CDR3 extends over 13 amino acids. V dropped 4 bases and J dropped 1 base, with 7 bases sitting between them. Germline V lookup: CDR1 KGHSH, CDR2 LQKENI. The CDR3 DNA follows: TGTGCCAGCTCACAGGGAGTCCAAGAGACCCAGTACTTC. It codes for CASSQGVQETQYF.

This chain links TRBV19 with TRBJ2-7; D tentatively reads TRBD1 or TRBD2 (5 bases each). V was trimmed by 3 bases and J by 1 base, leaving 10 bases between them. The germline V gene has CDR1 LNHDA and CDR2 SQIVND (reference sequence). The CDR3 has 14 amino acids. The DNA of the CDR3 is TGTGCCAGTAGTATTGGGACGGGGTCCTACGAGCAGTACTTC. It is translated as CASSIGTGSYEQYF.

This sequence joins TRBV3-1 and TRBJ2-3; D gene uncertain. The CDR3 is 20 amino acids. Trimming cost V 0 bases and J 4 bases, with 26 bases left between them. Looked up from germline, CDR1 is LGHDT and CDR2 is YNNKEL (reference sequence). CDR3 sequence: CASSQDSWRRPIEFPDTQYF. The CDR3, as DNA: TGTGCCAGCAGCCAAGATTCCTGGCGACGCCCGATTGAATTCCCAGATACGCAGTATTTT.